One T cell receptor (beta chain) is described in this entry. It lacks a known antigen. Base qualities were left out, and no much larger clone turns up one base away. Unmatched junction bases come to 10, with V trimmed by 4 bases and J by 9 bases. Spanning cysteine to phenylalanine, the CDR3 consists of 15 amino acids. The CDR3 DNA has 45 bases and is translated from base 1. CDR1 and CDR2 were assigned from the germline V gene as LGHNA and YSLEER. Library construction relied on the immunoSEQ multiplex PCR assay. For the multiplex PCR, a mixture combining 60 forward primers for TCR Vbeta segments and 13 reverse primers for TCR Jbeta segments was used. The CDR3 region of rearranged TCR beta genes was amplified from genomic DNA by a multiplex PCR assay. On the Illumina HiSeq System, the amplified TCR beta libraries were sequenced as 87-base-pair reads. In the authors' own workflow: In a later analysis, tens of millions of unique TCR beta chains were counted across the roughly 670 repertoires, and some 10 million of these chains were shared by at least two donors. A nearest-neighbor algorithm error-corrected the raw reads and collapsed the reads into unique sequences, merging closely related sequences to remove PCR and sequencing errors. V, D and J gene segments were assigned by aligning CDR3 sequences to IMGT reference sequences. For a sequence to be retained, at least a six-nucleotide match to both a V gene segment and a J gene segment was required. Rearrangements were called productive when the CDR3 lacked stop codons and stayed in frame with V and J; all others were non-productive. CDR3 was defined according to IMGT convention as the region running from the second conserved V-encoded cysteine to the conserved J-encoded phenylalanine. In an earlier analysis of more than 550 of the donors, sequences lacking an unambiguous match to a single V gene segment were excluded. In an earlier analysis of some 590 of the donors, a V segment was called functional when productive rearrangements were above 56.7%, and segregating when the standard deviation between donors exceeded 5%. A statistical classification framework was built for diagnosing cytomegalovirus status from the catalog of TCR beta chain sequences. In a later analysis, V and J genes were assigned by comparing TCR nucleotide sequences against IMGT/GENE-DB human TR gene sequences. A later analysis assigned CDR3 sequences and most-parsimonious VDJ recombination scenarios with the TCRdist pipeline. In a later analysis, each TCR beta chain was defined by its CDR3 amino acid sequence together with its V-gene family, and reads lacking a unique V-gene family were excluded. To address suspected cross-contamination and a sequencing artifact, a later analysis removed 592 highly shared, low-generation-probability nucleotide sequences. In a later analysis, a clonal expansion index for each public chain was calculated from normalized within-repertoire ranks of inferred template counts. A later analysis computed generation probabilities with a VDJ recombination model fitted to out-of-frame rearrangements, and checked the results against IGoR. In a later analysis, hypergeometric tests were used to score TCR-TCR, TCR-HLA and TCR-CMV co-occurrence, with a repertoire-size bias correction applied to TCR pairs. In a later analysis, false discovery rates were estimated by permuting HLA or CMV assignments 20 times. A later analysis grouped co-occurring TCRs with DBSCAN, adding TCRdist sequence similarity when clustering within HLA-allele-positive subsets. Repertoires with fewer than 30,000 or more than 120,000 public chains were left out of co-occurrence clustering, as were five repertoires with anomalous nucleotide sharing. As stored in TCRdb, this immuneACCESS dataset retains in-frame rearrangements with V and J assigned. A fraction of the clones does not appear; measured against another copy, unresolved V genes explain less than half of the discrepancy, and the remainder lacks a known reason. V, J and clone size are those of that table, while D and trimming were read from the DNA. The sample contains 90,000 to 140,000 clones, about 80% of them found a single time. The ten largest account for more than 6.5% of the sample.

The cohort consisted of 670 or so healthy bone marrow donors. Cohort members were all nominally healthy when sampled, although unrecorded immune exposures were likely present. The donor tested CMV seropositive, placing the donor among the 250 to 350 seropositive members of the cohort. A peripheral blood sample was collected from each donor, and TCR beta sequencing was performed on peripheral blood mononuclear cells. Genomic DNA was extracted from the blood cell samples with the Qiagen DNeasy Blood Extraction Kit. This sample was taken from a study of cytomegalovirus exposure and HLA in healthy donors (dated 2017 in TCRdb). Regarding the complete study: In an earlier analysis of about 560 of the donors, 276 Gb of sequence data and about 110 million unique TCR beta sequences from about 179 million T cells were reported. A later genetic analysis used genome-wide SNP genotypes for about 60% of the roughly 700 donors, treating that subset as a discovery cohort. An early release that covered about 640 HLA-typed donors contained approximately 300 gigabases of sequencing data and approximately 85 million unique TCR sequences. Across 398 genotyped donors of the cohort, an average of about 200,000 unique TCR beta nucleotide sequences per donor were sequenced, and approximately 19% of those sequences were non-productive. To decide whether each TCR beta V gene segment behaved as functional or pseudogenic, an earlier analysis of 587 of the donors relied on high-throughput TCR beta sequencing. In addition to the first cohort of 666 subjects, a separate validation cohort of approximately 130 different subjects was used. To predict cytomegalovirus infection status, the study combined high-throughput TCR immunosequencing, statistical association of individual TCRs with disease status, and machine learning. Four or five DR-DQ haplotypes were handled as single units for association and clustering because linkage in the cohort was strong. Donor age, sex, ethnicity and CMV serostatus were compiled alongside the repertoire data. The study was designed to test whether signatures of past pathogen exposure could be identified by cataloging public T cell receptors. The study used immunosequencing to profile the T cell repertoires of approximately 650 subjects and linked those repertoires to cytomegalovirus serostatus. To study patterns of TCR occurrence, a later analysis re-analyzed previously published TCR beta repertoires from several hundred donors and added high-resolution HLA genotyping. Of the 398 genotyped donors, less than 85% were placed in the genetic ancestry cluster associated with self-reported Caucasian donors. Every discovery cohort repertoire had been produced on one sequencing platform. Both class I and class II loci were covered by HLA typing, at four-digit resolution. The number of donors typed differed by locus, with about 629-640 for A, B, C, DRB1 and DQB1, around 520 for DQA1, nearly 610 for DPA1, and some 440 for DPB1. The later analysis used no new phenotypic data to find candidate immune exposures, relying instead on TCR beta sequences and their occurrence across donors.

General findings and caveats noted by the study authors: In the study, some 160 TCR beta chains were listed as associated with cytomegalovirus. In a later genetic analysis, a missense DCLRE1C variant was associated with V-gene and J-gene trimming of TCR beta chains, and the association was replicated in an independent cohort. In vitro tests confirmed that a few of the cytomegalovirus-associated TCR beta chains recognize cytomegalovirus antigens. According to a later analysis, TCR association rates differed among HLA loci, with DRB1 alleles showing the most associated TCRs and HLA-C alleles showing the fewest. In a later genetic analysis, fewer N-insertions in productive TCRs were reported among donors in an Asian-associated ancestry cluster than the roughly 700-donor mean. Several of the top co-occurrence clusters appeared to be linked to parvovirus B19, influenza, CMV and Epstein-Barr virus, according to a later analysis. Assigning TCR associations to individual alleles was difficult when HLA alleles, especially DR and DQ, strongly co-occurred. Because the 87-base-pair reads could not distinguish some IMGT-functional V segments, including TRBV6-2 and TRBV6-3, those segments were excluded. Specific HLA alleles were associated with 15,000 to 20,000 TCR beta sequences at a false discovery rate of 0.05 in a later analysis. Presence/absence analyses assumed roughly uniform sequencing depth across donors, an assumption that may not hold. The classifier was reported to diagnose cytomegalovirus status with high specificity and sensitivity in both the original cohort and the validation cohort. Seventeen rarely observed V segments, including chromosome 9 orphons, were excluded from the earlier analysis of about 600 of the donors because counts were too low. In a later analysis, HLA-associated TCR beta chains showed more clonal expansion and lower generation probabilities than non-associated chains that were equally common. Linkage disequilibrium might explain the correlated functional status among segregating V segments, but an unknown experimental factor could not be ruled out. The authors suggested that the approach could potentially be generalized to other disease states and immunological phenotypes. Most TCR sequences were seen in very few donors, while some public TCRs were found in many individuals. A group of highly shared sequence variants was considered likely to be a technical artifact of the sequencing pipeline. Because HLA typing was unavailable for some donors at each locus, only the typed subset was used in association tests. A further reported finding was that TCR beta sequences accurately predicted the HLA-A and HLA-B alleles for most subjects in the first cohort. Broadly in line with IMGT annotations, most TCR beta V segments showed up in productive rearrangements about 87% or about 30% of the time in an earlier analysis of several hundred of the donors. Immune exposure information for the cohort was limited to CMV serostatus. Most CMV-associated TCR beta chains appeared to be HLA-restricted in a later analysis, and the HLA associations seemed to be driven largely by CMV exposure. In this cohort, only TCR beta chains were sequenced, and detectable features were limited by the absence of alpha or paired-chain data.

The sequencing input was PBMCs. The TCR originated in a man between 40 and 49 years old in good health and CMV-seropositive. The V and J genes are TRBV4-3 and TRBJ2-1, and 9 junction bases match TRBD2. The DNA is as follows: TGCGCCAGCAGCCCTCTCGCGGGAGGGCCTATTGAGCAGTTCTTC. This sequence encodes CASSPLAGGPIEQFF.